This note documents a single T cell receptor beta chain sequence. Its antigen is currently unknown. The CDR3 sequence is 14 residues long. Trimming removed 5 bases from V and 6 bases from J, with 15 bases in between. Germline V lookup: CDR1 SGHAT, CDR2 FQNNGV. The data stem from a study of CD8 T cells in Susac syndrome. Reverse transcription of about 0.5 to 1 ug RNA used random hexamers. By means of immunoSEQ multiplex PCR, TCR beta CDR3 spanning 54 Vbeta and 13 Jbeta underwent amplification. MiXCR was run by TCRdb on the immunoSEQ multiplex PCR reads, yielding one entry per CDR3 protein. The sample has 150,000 to 200,000 distinct CDR3 sequences; just under 95% are singletons. Study-level results: Regarding the TCR sequencing and HLA analysis, the study admitted that a relatively small number of individuals were involved.

Sequencing was done on a sample of CD4+ T cells from PBMCs. The sequence was collected from a human donor in good health. The J gene is TRBJ2-3, the V gene TRBV11-2; D is unclear. CDR3 sequence (DNA): TGTGCCAGCAGCAAAGTAATGTTAACGGATACGCAGTATTTT. Translating it yields CASSKVMLTDTQYF.